The rows below give T cell receptor beta chains drawn from one sample of a study of blood T cell repertoires in COVID-19. Profiling relied on immunoSEQ multiplex PCR, and the TCRdb table lists in-frame clones only, not all of them. This table has about 160,000 clones, about 80% appearing once. The sequencing sample was made of peripheral blood. These receptors all come from a woman of 80 years or more with acute or convalescent COVID-19. CDR3s leave out the opening cysteine and the closing phenylalanine or tryptophan. Clone sizes are given selectively: once, few, many, or a class where the clone is expanded.

j_call clone_size v_call cdr3_aa
TRBJ2-1 - TRBV4-3 ASSPGGYNEQF
TRBJ1-1 - TRBV7-2 ASSLVDRGETEAF
TRBJ2-1 few TRBV27 ASSLLPASGLWDEQF
TRBJ1-1 - TRBV6-5 ASSNQGGYAEAF
TRBJ2-1 - TRBV5-1 ASSQTSGTYNEQF
TRBJ2-3 - TRBV5-1 ASSVGQSTDTQY
TRBJ2-5 - TRBV3-1/TRBV3-2 ASSGTSGRAETQY
TRBJ1-2 - TRBV28 ASSSSDRSYT
TRBJ2-1 - TRBV18 ASSPMTSGYNEQF
TRBJ1-1 - TRBV29-1 SVRRHENTEAF
TRBJ2-1 - TRBV18 ASRPGYPSLEGQF
TRBJ1-1 few TRBV5-4 ASSYRGLGDTEAF
TRBJ2-3 - TRBV28 ASSLPSGRDTQY
TRBJ2-1 - TRBV11-3 ASSLAQRPNEQF
TRBJ2-5 - TRBV12-3/TRBV12-4 ASSTRETQY